This T cell receptor (beta chain) was identified during a study of blood T cell repertoires in COVID-19. Per the original methods: Estimated nucleated cell counts came from reference gene primer amplification. TCRdb keeps only in-frame clones here, not all; method: immunoSEQ multiplex PCR. For V, J and clone size, that table is used; D and trimming come from the DNA. This table has under 200,000 clones, around 79% appearing once. The CDR3 is 16 residues long. V was cut by 6 bases and J by 0 bases, with 16 bases left in between. Germline CDR1 reads LNHDA; CDR2 reads SQIVND (reference sequence). Seattle-derived patients entered the study during active infection and were followed longitudinally.

The clonotype comes from a woman in her sixties or seventies with COVID-19, enrolled during active disease. What was sequenced was peripheral blood. The rearrangement uses TRBV19 and TRBJ2-3; TRBD1 might be the D (5 bases). The CDR3 here is CASSRAADGSTDTQYF. CDR3 coding DNA: TGTGCCAGTAGCAGGGCGGCTGACGGTAGCACAGATACGCAGTATTTT.